A single sample gave rise to the 14 T cell receptor beta chains below, sequenced in a study of T cell changes during pregnancy in multiple sclerosis. Produced via immunoSEQ multiplex PCR; TCRdb's table is partial and in-frame only. The sample holds tens of thousands of clones, less than 90% seen once. The material was CD4+ T cells from peripheral blood mononuclear cells, obtained in the second trimester of pregnancy. The receptors shown here come from a female donor with multiple sclerosis, enrolled in a pregnancy study.

The rearrangement joins TRBV5-1 to TRBJ2-1; D call uncertain. The V gene's germline CDR1 is SGHRS and CDR2 YFSETQ. This CDR3 is 16 amino acids long. V lost 1 base to trimming and J lost 7 bases, with 18 bases between them. The CDR3 DNA is TGCGCCAGCAGCTTGAACCGGGTCCCGCCCCGTAATGAGCAGTTCTTC. It translates to CASSLNRVPPRNEQFF.

This chain links TRBV30 with TRBJ2-6; a possible D gene is TRBD2 (6 bases). V was clipped by 5 bases and J by 1 base, with 12 bases between them. CDR3 length equals 15 residues. The germline V gene encodes CDR1 GTSNPN and CDR2 SVGIG (reference sequence). This chain's CDR3 is CAWRGLGSGANVLTF. The CDR3 nucleotides are TGTGCCTGGCGGGGGTTGGGATCTGGGGCCAACGTCCTGACTTTC. Drawing the rest from reference TRBV30 and TRBJ2-6, the complete variable domain is SQTIHQWPATLVQPVGSPLSLECTVEGTSNPNLYWYRQAAGRGLQLLFYSVGIGQISSEVPQNLSASRPQDRQFILSSKKLLLSDSGFYLCAWRGLGSGANVLTFGAGSRLTVL.

The rearrangement links TRBV30 to TRBJ1-5; D is ambiguous. The CDR3 extends over 15 amino acids. The V gene lost 2 bases and the J gene lost 7 bases, with 18 bases spanning the gap. Germline CDR1 and CDR2: GTSNPN and SVGIG (reference sequence). The DNA of the CDR3 is TGTGCCTGGAGTTTGTTCGGAATAGGGAGGCAGCCCCAGCATTTT. Translating it yields CAWSLFGIGRQPQHF.

V usage is TRBV19 and J usage is TRBJ2-1; possible D gene TRBD2, 5 bases. The V end was cut by 3 bases, the J end by 0 bases, with 15 bases between. Germline CDR1 LNHDA, CDR2 SQIVND (reference sequence). This CDR3 has 17 amino acids. The CDR3 bases are TGTGCCAGTAGTATCACAGCGGCGCCGATCTCCTACAATGAGCAGTTCTTC. It translates to CASSITAAPISYNEQFF.

This clone was found once. V usage is TRBV7-3 and J usage is TRBJ2-3; 10 bases are a match to TRBD2. The ends lost 2 bases at V and 1 base at J; junction bases unmatched: 12. The germline V gene has CDR1 SGHTA and CDR2 FQGTGA. The CDR3 is 19 residues long. The CDR3 sequence is CASSLEASGSSAGTDTQYF. The CDR3 coding sequence is TGTGCCAGCAGCTTAGAGGCTAGCGGGAGCTCCGCCGGCACAGATACGCAGTATTTT.

This clone was found once. Here the CDR3 DNA reads TGTGCCATCAGTGAGAATCCTACGGGGGGCGAGACCCAGTACTTC. It codes for CAISENPTGGETQYF. The genes are TRBV10-3 and TRBJ2-5; maybe TRBD2 (7 bases). Germline CDR1 is ENHRY and CDR2 is SYGVKD. The CDR3 extends over 15 amino acids. V was shortened by 2 bases and J by 5 bases, with 15 bases between the two germline ends.

This chain joins TRBV6-6 and TRBJ2-1; TRBD2 matches 14 bases. The length of the CDR3 is 16 residues. CDR1 and CDR2 from the germline V gene are MNHNY and SVGAGI (reference sequence). V dropped 5 bases and J dropped 6; count of bases not matched to a gene: 6. The CDR3 DNA sequence: TGTGCCAGCAGTACCTTGGGACTAGCGGGAGTCAATGAGCAGTTCTTC. Residues: CASSTLGLAGVNEQFF.

The CDR3 sequence: CASSLFTGSSYNEQFF. CDR3 DNA: TGTGCCAGCAGCTTATTTACCGGGAGCTCCTACAATGAGCAGTTCTTC. The rearrangement links TRBV7-2 to TRBJ2-1, with D maybe TRBD2 (6 bases). Germline CDR1 is SGHTA and CDR2 is FQGNSA. The CDR3 has 16 residues. V shed 2 bases and J shed 0 bases, with 11 bases lying between them.

The rearrangement joins TRBV29-1 to TRBJ2-7; 12 nucleotides match TRBD2. V lost 6 bases and J lost 5; bases outside the gene matches: 2. Per germline, CDR1 SQVTM and CDR2 ANQGSEA. The CDR3 sequence is 12 residues long. The CDR3: CSVTSGSHEQYF. DNA of the CDR3: TGCAGCGTGACTAGCGGGAGTCACGAGCAGTACTTC.

The V and J genes are TRBV23-1 and TRBJ2-3, with TRBD1 matching over 7 bases. TRBV23-1 counts as an open reading frame of uncertain function. The CDR3 is made up of 18 amino acids. The J segment lost 2 bases and the V segment lost 3 bases, leaving 14 bases of the junction unmatched. CDR3 loop: CASSHHRRGRKTTDTQYF. DNA of the CDR3: TGCGCCAGCAGTCATCACCGTAGGGGGCGAAAGACCACAGATACGCAGTATTTT.

The CDR3 protein is CASSLFAKPTVGGTQYF. CDR3 nucleotides: TGTGCCAGCAGTTTATTTGCCAAACCCACGGTTGGTGGGACCCAGTACTTC. The chain carries TRBV27 and TRBJ2-5; D unclear. The CDR3 covers 17 residues. CDR1 and CDR2 from the germline V gene are MNHEY and SMNVEV (reference sequence). V was cut by 1 base and J by 7 bases, with 22 bases left in between.

This chain links TRBV28 with TRBJ1-2, with 11 bases matching TRBD1. The CDR3 runs to 15 residues. The junction had 7 bases not matched to a gene; V was cut back by 6 bases and J by 4 bases. Germline V gene lookup returns CDR1 MDHEN and CDR2 SYDVKM. The DNA of the CDR3 is TGTGCCAGCAGAGGACAGGGGGCGCGTAGCTATGGCTACACCTTC. Translating gives CASRGQGARSYGYTF.

This chain joins TRBV7-2 and TRBJ1-5; D is uncertain. Trimming shortened V by 5 bases and J by 0 bases, and 8 bases separated the two germline ends. CDR3 length: 14 amino acids. CDR1 and CDR2 from the germline V gene are SGHTA and FQGNSA. As DNA, the CDR3 is TGTGCCAGCAGCCGCCAGGATAGCAATCAGCCCCAGCATTTT. It specifies CASSRQDSNQPQHF.

The chain is built from TRBV7-2 and TRBJ2-7; D might be TRBD2 (6 bases). V shed 5 bases and J shed 0 bases, with 11 bases lying between them. Looked up from germline, CDR1 is SGHTA and CDR2 is FQGNSA. The CDR3 totals 14 residues. Here the CDR3 reads CASSTISGSYEQYF. The CDR3 nucleotides read TGTGCCAGCAGCACTATTAGCGGCTCCTACGAGCAGTACTTC.